The 13 T cell receptor beta chains below were found in one sample sequenced in a study of cytomegalovirus exposure and HLA in healthy donors. Clones were read by immunoSEQ multiplex PCR, and TCRdb kept only the in-frame ones, dropping some. The table lists fewer than 80,000 clones, roughly 95% of them singletons. The sample was PBMCs. The receptors here all came from a woman aged 18-35 years in good health and CMV-seropositive.

The V gene is TRBV7-6, the J gene TRBJ2-7; perhaps TRBD2 as D (5 bases). CDR3 length: 14 amino acids. Trimming stripped 1 base from V and 6 bases from J, with 13 bases between. CDR1 and CDR2 (germline): SGHVS, FNYEAQ. The CDR3 sequence: CASSLGASSGEQYF. CDR3 DNA: TGTGCCAGCAGCTTAGGGGCTAGCTCGGGCGAGCAGTACTTC.

The J gene is TRBJ2-7, the V gene TRBV27; possibly TRBD2 for D (6 bases). The CDR3 contains 15 residues. Germline V gives CDR1 MNHEY, CDR2 SMNVEV (reference sequence). The V and J ends lost 7 bases and 3 bases respectively, with 19 bases between them. The chain's CDR3 is CASKNPGVGGYEQYF. As DNA, the CDR3 is TGTGCCAGCAAAAATCCGGGGGTCGGAGGCTACGAGCAGTACTTC.

The chain joins TRBV11-2 to TRBJ2-2, with TRBD2 matching 9 bases. CDR1 and CDR2 from the germline V gene are SGHAT and FQNNGV. This CDR3 has 18 amino acids. Trimming at V came to 1 base and at J to 4 bases, leaving 10 bases not matched to a gene. The CDR3, as DNA: TGTGCCAGCAGCTTAGCCCCTGGACTAGCGACCTTCACCGGGGAGCTGTTTTTT. Its translation: CASSLAPGLATFTGELFF. Looking up the rest from reference TRBV11-2 and TRBJ2-2 gives the full variable domain: EAGVAQSPRYKIIEKRQSVAFWCNPISGHATLYWYQQILGQGPKLLIQFQNNGVVDDSQLPKDRFSAERLKGVDSTLKIQPAKLEDSAVYLCASSLAPGLATFTGELFFGEGSRLTVL.

This chain links TRBV28 with TRBJ2-1; 8 bases map to TRBD1. V lost 5 bases and J lost 5; bases outside the gene matches: 17. The CDR3 runs 18 residues. Per germline, CDR1 MDHEN and CDR2 SYDVKM. In DNA, the CDR3 is TGTGCCAGCAGTAACGGACAGGGCCAAAACCGAAAGAACAATGAGCAGTTCTTC. This sequence encodes CASSNGQGQNRKNNEQFF.

The V call is TRBV5-1, the J call TRBJ2-2, with TRBD1 matching 7 bases. This CDR3 contains 13 residues. The trim removed 5 bases at V and 4 bases at J, leaving 2 bases unmatched. The V gene's germline CDR1 is SGHRS and CDR2 YFSETQ. DNA of the CDR3: TGCGCCAGCAGAGGACAGGCCACCGGGGAGCTGTTTTTT. Amino acid sequence: CASRGQATGELFF.

The table lists this clone with a count of one. This chain uses TRBV11-3 with TRBJ2-7, with 10 bases aligning to TRBD2. V trimming: 1 base; J trimming: 2 bases; junction bases outside the gene matches: 2. Germline values: CDR1 SGHNT, CDR2 YENEEA. The CDR3 totals 15 residues. The CDR3 DNA reads TGTGCCAGCAGCTTAGGGGGGACTAGCGCCTACGAGCAGTACTTC. Its translation: CASSLGGTSAYEQYF.

Remarks on this clone: An end of the junction differs from the germline gene, which may be a read error. V gene TRBV7-9 combines with J gene TRBJ1-1; the match to TRBD1 covers 11 bases. The CDR3 contains 14 residues. Germline loops: CDR1 SEHNR, CDR2 FQNEAQ (reference sequence). The CDR3 loop reads CASGLGTGGTEAFF. Here the CDR3 DNA reads TGTGCCAGCGGCTTGGGGACAGGGGGCACTGAAGCTTTCTTT.

The gene calls are TRBV30 and TRBJ1-2; D perhaps matches TRBD1 (5 bases). CDR1 and CDR2 from the germline V gene are GTSNPN and SVGIG (reference sequence). CDR3 size: 13 residues. V was cut by 1 base and J by 10 bases, with 16 bases left in between. The CDR3 region has the DNA TGTGCCTGGAGTGCTCTGGCAGGAGGGGACTACACCTTC. It encodes CAWSALAGGDYTF. Complete variable domain (other parts from reference TRBV30 and TRBJ1-2): SQTIHQWPATLVQPVGSPLSLECTVEGTSNPNLYWYRQAAGRGLQLLFYSVGIGQISSEVPQNLSASRPQDRQFILSSKKLLLSDSGFYLCAWSALAGGDYTFGSGTRLTVV.

V gene TRBV7-2 combines with J gene TRBJ2-5, with a tentative D call TRBD2 (6 bases). Germline V lookup: CDR1 SGHTA, CDR2 FQGNSA. V was pared by 1 base and J by 7 bases, with 13 bases between. This CDR3 comprises 14 residues. The CDR3: CASSLDGRGGTQYF. CDR3 DNA sequence: TGTGCCAGCAGCTTAGATGGCCGGGGAGGGACCCAGTACTTC.

This clone was recorded a few times. The chain couples TRBV29-1 to TRBJ2-5; 7 bases are shared with TRBD1. The germline CDR1 and CDR2 sequences are SQVTM and ANQGSEA. The CDR3 is made up of 13 amino acids. The junction had 9 bases not matched to a gene; V was cut back by 5 bases and J by 6 bases. The DNA of the CDR3 is TGCAGCGTTTACCCGACAGGGTTTCAGACCCAGTACTTC. This gives the protein CSVYPTGFQTQYF.

The chain joins TRBV10-3 to TRBJ2-3, with a weak D call TRBD1 (5 bases). The CDR3 extends over 14 amino acids. Trimming stripped 3 bases from V and 0 bases from J, with 7 bases between. Germline CDR1 ENHRY, CDR2 SYGVKD. As DNA, the CDR3 is TGTGCCATCAGTGACTACAGGAGCACAGATACGCAGTATTTT. It codes for CAISDYRSTDTQYF.

This sequence joins TRBV28 and TRBJ1-1; no clear D. Trimming removed 11 bases at V and 1 base at J, with 14 bases between. The germline gives CDR1 MDHEN, CDR2 SYDVKM. The CDR3 is 13 amino acids. The chain's CDR3 is CAGCSRENTEAFF. DNA of the CDR3: TGTGCCGGCTGTAGTCGGGAGAACACTGAAGCTTTCTTT.

This sequence joins TRBV6-1 and TRBJ2-7; D is possibly TRBD1 (6 bases). Germline CDR1 is MNHNS and CDR2 is SASEGT. The CDR3 loop spans 13 amino acids. The V gene lost 7 bases and the J gene lost 3 bases, with 13 bases spanning the gap. As DNA, the CDR3 is TGTGCCAGCACCACGGGACACGGCTACGAGCAGTACTTC. Protein product: CASTTGHGYEQYF.